These 30 T cell receptor beta chains originate from one sample sequenced in a study of graft-versus-host responses after intestinal transplantation (dated by TCRdb to the early 2020s). The method behind the library was the immunoSEQ multiplex PCR assay. Held by TCRdb, this immuneACCESS table contains in-frame sequences only and omits some clones. Under half of the omission traces to an unresolved V gene where checked; the cause of the rest is unknown. The sample profile shows about 90,000 clones; roughly 90% of them were found once. Approximately 0.3% of the sample is in the top ten clones. Their antigens are not known. What the time point label conveys for this sample: cells obtained before transplantation from donor or recipient. The sequenced sample was unstimulated CD4+ T cells sorted from spleen or lymph node cells, obtained before transplant. The receptors derive from a human donor who was the organ donor for an intestinal transplant.

V is TRBV28 and J is TRBJ1-1; D call uncertain. From germline, CDR1 is MDHEN and CDR2 SYDVKM. This CDR3 region has 11 residues. The ends were cut back, 8 bases at V and 7 bases at J, with 11 bases in the middle. CDR3 DNA: TGTGCCAGCGAGCGGCTGGATGAAGCTTTCTTT. Protein sequence: CASERLDEAFF.

The chain carries TRBV30 and TRBJ1-2; 7 bases are shared with TRBD1. Unmatched junction bases numbered 10, after V lost 1 base and J lost 8 bases. CDR3 size: 14 residues. Germline CDR1 reads GTSNPN; CDR2 reads SVGIG (reference sequence). CDR3 sequence (DNA): TGTGCCTGGAGTGGTGCGAGGGGGCTAGTAGGCTACACCTTC. Its protein is CAWSGARGLVGYTF.

A few counts support this clone. Sequence at one end of the junction differs from germline and may be a read error. V gene TRBV7-2 combines with J gene TRBJ2-1; TRBD1 matches at 7 bases. The CDR3 length is 12 residues. Germline V gene lookup returns CDR1 SGHTA and CDR2 FQGNSA. CDR3 nucleotides: TGTGCCAGCAGCCCCAGACAGGGTTGGTTCCTCTTC. Its protein product is CASSPRQGWFLF. The complete variable domain, with remaining parts taken from reference TRBV7-2 and TRBJ2-1, reads GAGVSQSPSNKVTEKGKDVELRCDPISGHTALYWYRQSLGQGLEFLIYFQGNSAPDKSGLPSDRFSAERTGGSVSTLTIQRTQQEDSAVYLCASSPRQGWFLFGPGTRLTVL.

The V call is TRBV19, the J call TRBJ1-5; no clear D. Germline assignment: CDR1 LNHDA and CDR2 SQIVND (reference sequence). Trimming shortened V by 3 bases and J by 3 bases, and 12 bases separated the two germline ends. This CDR3 contains 15 residues. CDR3 residues: CASSILDWNNQPQHF. The CDR3 DNA reads as TGTGCCAGTAGTATTTTGGACTGGAACAATCAGCCCCAGCATTTT.

The CDR3 here is CASSLLRTALNTEAFF. The CDR3 coding sequence is TGTGCCAGCAGTTTACTTCGGACAGCATTAAACACTGAAGCTTTCTTT. The rearrangement joins TRBV28 to TRBJ1-1; D may be TRBD1 (6 bases). Germline lookup yields CDR1 MDHEN and CDR2 SYDVKM. This CDR3 is 16 amino acids long. V was clipped by 2 bases and J by 2 bases, with 15 bases between them.

The chain joins TRBV2 to TRBJ2-1; a possible D gene is TRBD1 (6 bases). This CDR3 is 14 amino acids long. From germline, CDR1 is SNHLY and CDR2 FYNNEI. Trimming shortened V by 6 bases and J by 3 bases, and 12 bases separated the two germline ends. CDR3 in DNA: TGTGCCAGCAGAGAACGGACAGTCTACAATGAGCAGTTCTTC. Translated: CASRERTVYNEQFF. Drawing the rest from reference TRBV2 and TRBJ2-1, the complete variable domain is EPEVTQTPSHQVTQMGQEVILRCVPISNHLYFYWYRQILGQKVEFLVSFYNNEISEKSEIFDDQFSVERPDGSNFTLKIRSTKLEDSAMYFCASRERTVYNEQFFGPGTRLTVL.

The chain uses TRBV19 and TRBJ2-5; the match to TRBD2 covers 16 bases. J lost 5 bases, V lost 6 bases, and 9 bases had no gene match. The CDR3 has 17 residues. Germline CDR1 is LNHDA and CDR2 is SQIVND (reference sequence). CDR3 sequence reads: CASRGLAGGPQAETQYF. CDR3 coding DNA: TGTGCCAGTAGGGGACTAGCGGGAGGGCCTCAGGCGGAGACCCAGTACTTC.

The chain employs TRBV6-5 and TRBJ2-1; 11 nucleotides match TRBD2. The CDR3 is 15 residues long. Trimming removed 5 bases from V and 8 bases from J; junction bases left unmatched: 8. Germline CDR1 is MNHEY and CDR2 is SVGAGI. CDR3 region: CASSNGLAGAHEQFF. The CDR3 region has the DNA TGTGCCAGCAGTAACGGACTAGCGGGCGCCCATGAGCAGTTCTTC.

The chain employs TRBV7-2 and TRBJ1-1; D gene ambiguous. The germline V gene encodes CDR1 SGHTA and CDR2 FQGNSA. The germline V and J ends were trimmed by 5 bases and 3 bases, with 10 bases remaining between them. This CDR3 is built from 13 residues. The CDR3 DNA sequence: TGTGCCAGCAGCCTGCTACCGCACACTGAAGCTTTCTTT. It encodes CASSLLPHTEAFF.

This clone was observed once. The chain combines TRBV6-5 with TRBJ1-2; perhaps TRBD1 as D (6 bases). The V end was cut by 0 bases, the J end by 2 bases, with 10 bases between. Germline-derived CDR1 and CDR2 are MNHEY and SVGAGI. The CDR3 runs to 15 residues. CDR3 DNA sequence: TGTGCCAGCAGTTACTCCAAACAGGGAAACTATGGCTACACCTTC. Translation gives CASSYSKQGNYGYTF.

The gene calls are TRBV11-2 and TRBJ2-2, with D possibly being TRBD1 (6 bases). Between the trimmed V and J ends, which lost 8 bases and 2 bases, there was a span of 15 bases. The CDR3 runs to 15 residues. Germline CDR1 and CDR2: SGHAT and FQNNGV. In DNA, the CDR3 is TGTGCCAGCGGCGGCAGGGGCCTTAACACCGGGGAGCTGTTTTTT. Translated, it gives CASGGRGLNTGELFF.

V gene TRBV2 combines with J gene TRBJ1-2; D not resolved. CDR3 length equals 15 residues. The V end was cut by 6 bases, the J end by 4 bases, with 18 bases between. The germline V gene encodes CDR1 SNHLY and CDR2 FYNNEI. The DNA for the CDR3 is TGTGCCAGCAGCCTCGACCGCGGGGAGGCCTATGGCTACACCTTC. This codes for CASSLDRGEAYGYTF.

As to this clone: The limits of the CDR3 on the DNA are not certain, so only TCRdb's listed CDR3 is given. The chain carries TRBV30 and TRBJ2-1; the D call of TRBD1 is as the table states it, not checked on the DNA. Germline V gene data show CDR1 as GTSNPN and CDR2 as SVGIG (reference sequence). The CDR3 is 12 residues long, counting both termini. The CDR3: CAWAKGTVKRFF.

J is TRBJ2-5 and V is TRBV6-1; maybe TRBD1 (7 bases). V shed 10 bases and J shed 5 bases, with 23 bases lying between them. This CDR3 is built from 15 residues. Germline V CDR1 and CDR2: MNHNS, SASEGT. This chain's CDR3 is CATGNRGGPWETQYF. CDR3 DNA: TGTGCCACCGGGAACAGGGGAGGCCCTTGGGAGACCCAGTACTTC.

This clone came up once. The V gene is TRBV27, the J gene TRBJ2-2; weak D call: TRBD1 (7 bases). The V gene lost 2 bases and the J gene lost 3 bases, with 10 bases spanning the gap. The germline V gene has CDR1 MNHEY and CDR2 SMNVEV (reference sequence). This CDR3 is built from 15 residues. The DNA of the CDR3 is TGTGCCAGCAGTTTAGGCAGGGGGGACACCGGGGAGCTGTTTTTT. Translation gives CASSLGRGDTGELFF.

The chain links TRBV7-9 to TRBJ2-7; TRBD2 matches 12 bases. From germline, CDR1 is SEHNR and CDR2 FQNEAQ (reference sequence). CDR3 size: 15 residues. The J segment lost 6 bases and the V segment lost 1 base, leaving 4 bases of the junction unmatched. The DNA of the CDR3 is TGTGCCAGCAGCTTAGGACTAGCGGGAGCTGCCGAGCAGTACTTC. Translation gives CASSLGLAGAAEQYF.

This chain links TRBV7-3 with TRBJ2-6; 9 nucleotides agree with TRBD2. V was pared by 6 bases and J by 0 bases, with 6 bases of the junction left unmatched. Looked up from germline, CDR1 is SGHTA and CDR2 is FQGTGA. CDR3 length equals 17 residues. In DNA, the CDR3 is TGTGCCAGCAGGAACCTAGCGGGGAGCTCTGGGGCCAACGTCCTGACTTTC. This gives the protein CASRNLAGSSGANVLTF.

This chain uses TRBV12-5 with TRBJ2-2, with 11 nucleotides matching TRBD2. The V and J ends lost 7 bases and 6 bases, in that order; junction bases with no gene match: 4. The CDR3 runs to 14 residues. CDR1 is LGHNT, CDR2 FRNRAP, per germline. The CDR3 here is CASEASGRSGELFF. Here the CDR3 DNA reads TGTGCTAGTGAGGCTAGCGGGAGGTCCGGGGAGCTGTTTTTT.

This clone was seen a handful of times. J is TRBJ2-7 and V is TRBV4-1, with 11 nucleotides matching TRBD2. The CDR3 is 17 amino acids. The J segment lost 0 bases and the V segment lost 0 bases, leaving 4 bases of the junction unmatched. Looked up from germline, CDR1 is MGHRA and CDR2 is YSYEKL. CDR3 bases: TGCGCCAGCAGCCAAGATCTAGCGGGAGGCCCCTCCTACGAGCAGTACTTC. Translation: CASSQDLAGGPSYEQYF.

This clone was detected only once. This chain connects TRBV25-1 to TRBJ2-1; the D gene is possibly TRBD2 (5 bases). The CDR3 has 17 amino acids. Trimming removed 7 bases from V and 4 bases from J, with 23 bases in between. Germline V gives CDR1 MGHDK, CDR2 SYGVNS. CDR3 DNA: TGTGCCAGCACTCCCACGGGTTTGGAGGACGGATACAATGAGCAGTTCTTC. This sequence encodes CASTPTGLEDGYNEQFF.

The chain joins TRBV2 to TRBJ2-5, with D possibly matching TRBD2 (6 bases). V lost 6 bases, J lost 5 bases, and 13 bases lay in between. From germline, CDR1 is SNHLY and CDR2 FYNNEI. The CDR3 covers 13 residues. The CDR3 region has the DNA TGTGCCAGCAGCGTCGGGGGAGGCGAGACCCAGTACTTC. This gives the protein CASSVGGGETQYF.

V and J are TRBV5-5 and TRBJ2-6; D is unclear. This CDR3 contains 16 residues. V lost 4 bases and J 0 bases, leaving 11 bases between the germline ends. Germline CDR1 reads SGHKS; CDR2 reads YYEKEE (reference sequence). The CDR3 sequence is CASSLTPVSGANVLTF. CDR3 DNA sequence: TGTGCCAGCAGCCTAACCCCGGTCTCTGGGGCCAACGTCCTGACTTTC.

This chain joins TRBV6-1 and TRBJ2-1, with 8 bases matching TRBD2. The V gene's germline CDR1 is MNHNS and CDR2 SASEGT. V shed 7 bases, J shed 9 bases, and the junction held 14 bases outside the gene matches. The CDR3 runs to 15 residues. CDR3 bases: TGTGCCAGCACCCCCAGGGTAGCGGGGTCACGTGAGCAGTTCTTC. This gives the protein CASTPRVAGSREQFF.

This chain joins TRBV29-1 and TRBJ2-2, with 11 nucleotides matching TRBD1. Germline trimming cut 4 bases from V and 4 bases from J; bases unmatched to any gene: 17. There are 19 residues in the CDR3. Germline CDR1 is SQVTM and CDR2 is ANQGSEA. CDR3 protein: CSVGNGGGQGALRTGELFF. As DNA, the CDR3 is TGCAGCGTTGGGAACGGGGGCGGACAGGGGGCCCTGCGCACCGGGGAGCTGTTTTTT.

This chain links TRBV10-3 with TRBJ2-2, with unresolved D. Germline V gene sequence: CDR1 ENHRY, CDR2 SYGVKD. The CDR3 runs 11 residues. V lost 8 bases and J 3 bases, leaving 4 bases between the germline ends. CDR3 bases: TGTGCCATCTCGGACACCGGGGAGCTGTTTTTT. Translation: CAISDTGELFF.

The chain combines TRBV4-1 with TRBJ2-7; a weak D match, TRBD2 (6 bases). Germline lookup yields CDR1 MGHRA and CDR2 YSYEKL. The CDR3 is 16 amino acids. V lost 4 bases to trimming and J lost 7 bases, with 23 bases between them. DNA for the CDR3: TGCGCCAGCAGCCCAGCCGGGACTCCCGTCGTGGGGGAGCAGTACTTC. Its translation is CASSPAGTPVVGEQYF.

This chain joins TRBV4-2 and TRBJ1-2; 12 nucleotides line up with TRBD1. CDR1 LGHNA and CDR2 YNFKEQ come from the germline V gene. This CDR3 contains 15 residues. After removal of 6 bases from V and 7 bases from J, the junction contained 9 bases not matched to a gene. CDR3 coding DNA: TGTGCCAGCAGTCTACCGGGACAGGGGGCGCTTGGCTACACCTTC. It codes for CASSLPGQGALGYTF.

This chain joins TRBV2 and TRBJ2-1; TRBD1 matches at 11 bases. CDR1 and CDR2 (germline): SNHLY, FYNNEI. The length of the CDR3 is 15 residues. J gave up 4 bases and V 6 bases, and 5 bases lay outside the gene matches. CDR3 coding DNA: TGTGCCAGCAGCGGACAGGGGGCTATTTACAATGAGCAGTTCTTC. This codes for CASSGQGAIYNEQFF.

The chain links TRBV20-1 to TRBJ1-2, with unresolved D. The CDR3 contains 11 residues. Trimming took 6 bases from V and 6 from J, leaving 11 bases between them. The germline V gene has CDR1 DFQATT and CDR2 SNEGSKA (reference sequence). CDR3 nucleotide sequence: TGCAGTGCACCCTCCGGGAATGGCTACACCTTC. Its translation: CSAPSGNGYTF.

This clone was found once. The genes are TRBV5-6 and TRBJ2-7, with 9 bases matching TRBD2. V trimming: 5 bases; J trimming: 3 bases; junction bases outside the gene matches: 9. The germline V gene has CDR1 SGHDT and CDR2 YYEEEE. This CDR3 contains 15 residues. The CDR3 is CASRPGTSSHYEQYF. The CDR3 nucleotides read TGTGCCAGCAGACCCGGGACTAGCAGTCACTACGAGCAGTACTTC.